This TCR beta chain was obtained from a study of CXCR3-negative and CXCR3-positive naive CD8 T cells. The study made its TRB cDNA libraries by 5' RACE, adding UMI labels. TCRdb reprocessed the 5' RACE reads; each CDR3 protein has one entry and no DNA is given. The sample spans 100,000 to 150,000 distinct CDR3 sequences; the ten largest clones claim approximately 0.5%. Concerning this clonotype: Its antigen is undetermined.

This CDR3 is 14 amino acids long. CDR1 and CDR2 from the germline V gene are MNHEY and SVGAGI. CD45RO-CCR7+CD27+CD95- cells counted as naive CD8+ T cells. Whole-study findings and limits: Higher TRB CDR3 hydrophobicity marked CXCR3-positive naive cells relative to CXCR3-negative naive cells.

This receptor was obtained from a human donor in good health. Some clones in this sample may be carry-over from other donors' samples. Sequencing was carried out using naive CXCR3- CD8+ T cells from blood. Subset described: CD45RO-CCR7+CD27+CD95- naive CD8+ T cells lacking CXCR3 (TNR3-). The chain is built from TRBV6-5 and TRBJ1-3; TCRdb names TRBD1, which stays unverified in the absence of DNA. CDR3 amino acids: CASSQGTGGNTIYF.